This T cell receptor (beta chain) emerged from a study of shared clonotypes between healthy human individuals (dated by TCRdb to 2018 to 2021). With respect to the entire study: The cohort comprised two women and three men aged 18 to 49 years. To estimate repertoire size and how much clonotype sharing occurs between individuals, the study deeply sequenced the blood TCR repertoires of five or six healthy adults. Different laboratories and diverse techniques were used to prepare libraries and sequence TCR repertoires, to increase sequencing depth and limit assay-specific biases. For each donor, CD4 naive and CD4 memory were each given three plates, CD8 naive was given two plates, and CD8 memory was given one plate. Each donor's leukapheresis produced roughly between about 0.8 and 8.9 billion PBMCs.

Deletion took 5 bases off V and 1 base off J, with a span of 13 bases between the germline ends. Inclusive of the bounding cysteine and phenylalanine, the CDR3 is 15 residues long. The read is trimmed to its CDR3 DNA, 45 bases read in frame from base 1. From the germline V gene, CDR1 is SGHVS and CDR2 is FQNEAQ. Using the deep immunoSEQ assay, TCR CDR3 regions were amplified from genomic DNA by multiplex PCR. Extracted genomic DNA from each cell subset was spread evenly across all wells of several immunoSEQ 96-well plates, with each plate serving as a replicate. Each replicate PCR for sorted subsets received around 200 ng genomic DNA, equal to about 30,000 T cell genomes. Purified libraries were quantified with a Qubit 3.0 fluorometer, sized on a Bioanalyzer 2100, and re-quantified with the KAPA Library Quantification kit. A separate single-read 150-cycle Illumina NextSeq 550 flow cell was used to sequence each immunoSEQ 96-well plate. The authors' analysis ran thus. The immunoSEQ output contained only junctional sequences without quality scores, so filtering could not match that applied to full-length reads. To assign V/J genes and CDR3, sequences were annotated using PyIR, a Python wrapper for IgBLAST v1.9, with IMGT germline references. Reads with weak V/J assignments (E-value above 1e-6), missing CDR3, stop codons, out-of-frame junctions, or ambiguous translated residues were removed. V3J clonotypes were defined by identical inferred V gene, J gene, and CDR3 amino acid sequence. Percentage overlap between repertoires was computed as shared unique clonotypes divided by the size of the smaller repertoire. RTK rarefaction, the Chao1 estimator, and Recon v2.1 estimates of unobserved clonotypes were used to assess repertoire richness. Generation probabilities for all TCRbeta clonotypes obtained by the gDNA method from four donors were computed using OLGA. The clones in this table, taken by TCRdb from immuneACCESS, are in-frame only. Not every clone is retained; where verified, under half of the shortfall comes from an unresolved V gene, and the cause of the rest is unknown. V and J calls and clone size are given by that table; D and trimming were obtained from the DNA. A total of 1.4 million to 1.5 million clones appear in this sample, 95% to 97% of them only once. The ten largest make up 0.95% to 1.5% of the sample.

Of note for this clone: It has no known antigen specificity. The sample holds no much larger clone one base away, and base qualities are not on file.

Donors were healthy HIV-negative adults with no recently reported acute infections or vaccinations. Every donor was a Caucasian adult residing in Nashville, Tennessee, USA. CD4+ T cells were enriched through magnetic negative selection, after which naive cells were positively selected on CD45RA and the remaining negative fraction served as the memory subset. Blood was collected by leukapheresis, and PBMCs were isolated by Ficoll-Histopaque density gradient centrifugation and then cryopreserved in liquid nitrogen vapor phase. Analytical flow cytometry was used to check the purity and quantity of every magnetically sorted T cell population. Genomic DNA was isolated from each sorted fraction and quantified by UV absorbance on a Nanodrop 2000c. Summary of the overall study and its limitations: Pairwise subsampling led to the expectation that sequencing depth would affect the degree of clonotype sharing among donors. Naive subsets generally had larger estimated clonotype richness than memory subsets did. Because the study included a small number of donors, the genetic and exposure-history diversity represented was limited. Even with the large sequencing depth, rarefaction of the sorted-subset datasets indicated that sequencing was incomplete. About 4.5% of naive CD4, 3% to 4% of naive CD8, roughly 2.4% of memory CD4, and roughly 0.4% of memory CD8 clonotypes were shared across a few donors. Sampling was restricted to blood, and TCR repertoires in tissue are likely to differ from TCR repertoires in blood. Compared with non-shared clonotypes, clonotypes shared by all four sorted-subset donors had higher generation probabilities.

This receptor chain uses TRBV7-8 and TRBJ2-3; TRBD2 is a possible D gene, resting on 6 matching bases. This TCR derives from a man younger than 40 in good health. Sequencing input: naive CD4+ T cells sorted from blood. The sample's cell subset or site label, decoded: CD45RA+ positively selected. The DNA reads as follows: TGTGCCAGCAGCGTTTTACCTAGCGGCACAGATACGCAGTATTTT. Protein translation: CASSVLPSGTDTQYF. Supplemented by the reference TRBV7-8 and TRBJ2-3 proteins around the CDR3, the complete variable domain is GAGVSQSPRYKVAKRGQDVALRCDPISGHVSLFWYQQALGQGPEFLTYFQNEAQLDKSGLPSDRFFAERPEGSVSTLKIQRTQQEDSAVYLCASSVLPSGTDTQYFGPGTRLTVL.